The clone carrying this T cell receptor beta chain was counted ten times or more. Its antigen remains unidentified. The entry originates in a study of spatial heterogeneity in lung cancer. Study-wide results and limits: Resection saw ubiquitous expanded tumor TCRs appear in blood more than follow-up did.

TCR cDNA molecules each carried a unique molecular identifier. One entry per CDR3 protein, called by TCRdb with MiXCR from the 5' RACE reads. The profile shows roughly 79,000 distinct CDR3 sequences, 8% of them singletons. Stated time point: sample taken at primary tumor resection. A total of some 70 untreated early-stage non-small cell lung cancer patients served as donors. Unsorted tumor, nontumor lung tissue or cryopreserved PBMC supplied the whole RNA. This receptor was taken from a male donor with early-stage non-small cell lung cancer. The sample here was PBMCs, taken at surgery.

CDR3 coding DNA: TGTGCCAGCAGCTTAAAAGCCCTAGCTCCAGAGACCCAGTACTTC. It is translated as CASSLKALAPETQYF. The chain carries TRBV13 and TRBJ2-5, with a tentative D call TRBD2 (5 bases). Trimming took 2 bases from V and 4 from J, leaving 14 bases between them. Germline loops: CDR1 PRHDT, CDR2 FYEKMQ (reference sequence). The CDR3 is 15 amino acids.